The T cell receptor (beta chain) under discussion was sequenced for a study of blood T cell repertoires in COVID-19. Study at large: Some COVID-19 samples were acute and others convalescent; all came from the United States, Italy and Spain. The analysed material was cDNA or gDNA that came from T cells, B-cell-depleted T cells, or PBMCs.

This clone was picked up a small number of times. CDR1 is SGHRS, CDR2 YFSETQ, per germline. J gave up 5 bases and V 3 bases, and 8 bases lay outside the gene matches. The CDR3 contains 16 residues. Authors' processing steps: Reference gene primer amplification yielded estimated nucleated cell counts. This table comes from immunoSEQ multiplex PCR, and its TCRdb copy is limited to in-frame clones, with some not included. The DNA was the basis for D and trimming; V, J and clone size are from that table. The sample shows 270,000 or so clones, around 82% of them seen only once. The chain employs TRBV5-1 and TRBJ2-1; TRBD1 aligns across 10 bases. The sample was peripheral blood. The clonotype originates from a woman aged 18-35 years with acute or convalescent COVID-19. The CDR3: CASSSSGQGIHNEQFF. The CDR3 DNA follows: TGCGCCAGCAGCTCCTCGGGACAGGGGATCCACAATGAGCAGTTCTTC.